One and the same sample provided the 12 T cell receptor beta chains below, sequenced in a study of cytomegalovirus exposure and HLA in healthy donors. PCR amplification relied on 60 Vbeta primers (plus 13 Jbeta primers). The table came from immunoSEQ multiplex PCR; TCRdb's copy has only in-frame clones and leaves some out. Among about 170,000 clones listed, about 88% were seen once. The specimen sequenced was PBMCs. The receptor set was obtained from a man aged 25-45 years in good health and CMV-seropositive.

This chain links TRBV11-3 with TRBJ1-1; D ambiguous. Trimming took 3 bases from V and 1 from J, leaving 6 bases between them. The CDR3 is made up of 13 amino acids. CDR1 is SGHNT and CDR2 is YENEEA in the germline V gene. Written as DNA, the CDR3 is TGTGCCAGCAGCTTCATGGCGAACACTGAAGCTTTCTTT. It translates to CASSFMANTEAFF.

The chain is built from TRBV27 and TRBJ2-4, with 14 bases fitting TRBD2. The V segment lost 5 bases and the J segment 14 bases; nucleotides outside the gene matches: 8. This CDR3 spans 14 amino acids. Germline assignment: CDR1 MNHEY and CDR2 SMNVEV (reference sequence). As DNA, the CDR3 is TGTGCCAGCAGTCGACTAGCGGGAGGGCCGGATAAGTACTTC. Its translation is CASSRLAGGPDKYF.

The V call is TRBV7-9, the J call TRBJ2-1, with TRBD2 identical over 11 bases. The CDR3 contains 15 residues. With 1 base clipped from V and 4 bases from J, the junction kept 0 bases outside the gene matches. CDR1 is SEHNR and CDR2 is FQNEAQ in the germline V gene (reference sequence). The CDR3 region is CASSLGLAGYNEQFF. As DNA, the CDR3 is TGTGCCAGCAGCTTAGGACTAGCGGGATACAATGAGCAGTTCTTC.

The gene calls are TRBV28 and TRBJ2-5; 9 bases align to TRBD2. The CDR3 extends over 17 amino acids. Trimming took 4 bases from V and 4 from J; bases not matched to a gene: 13. Germline V gene lookup returns CDR1 MDHEN and CDR2 SYDVKM. The DNA of the CDR3 is TGTGCCAGCAGTTCGCCCATGACTAGCGGAATGGGAGAGACCCAGTACTTC. Encoded protein: CASSSPMTSGMGETQYF.

This rearrangement joins TRBV4-3 to TRBJ1-4, with a tentative D call TRBD1 (6 bases). The CDR3 sequence is 15 residues long. The V gene's germline CDR1 is LGHNA and CDR2 YSLEER. The germline V and J ends were trimmed by 0 bases and 10 bases, with 15 bases remaining between them. The CDR3, as DNA: TGCGCCAGCAGCCAAGAGAACAGGGTGGCGGTAAAACTGTTTTTT. Residues: CASSQENRVAVKLFF.

V and J are TRBV7-9 and TRBJ1-5, with 8 bases identical to TRBD1. J lost 6 bases, V lost 5 bases, and 9 bases had no gene match. The CDR3 has 15 amino acids. Germline loops: CDR1 SEHNR, CDR2 FQNEAQ (reference sequence). The CDR3 spells CASSPTGAPSQPQHF. The CDR3 coding sequence is TGTGCCAGCAGCCCGACAGGGGCGCCCAGTCAGCCCCAGCATTTT. Combining the CDR3 with reference TRBV7-9 and TRBJ1-5 gives the whole variable domain DTGVSQNPRHKITKRGQNVTFRCDPISEHNRLYWYRQTLGQGPEFLTYFQNEAQLEKSRLLSDRFSAERPKGSFSTLEIQRTEQGDSAMYLCASSPTGAPSQPQHFGDGTRLSIL.

The chain uses TRBV2 and TRBJ2-5, with a possible D match to TRBD2 (6 bases). Trimming removed 3 bases from V and 5 bases from J, with 16 bases in between. Germline CDR1 and CDR2: SNHLY and FYNNEI. The CDR3 is made up of 15 amino acids. As DNA, the CDR3 is TGTGCCAGCAGTGATAAATACGGGAGTTGGGAGACCCAGTACTTC. The encoded protein is CASSDKYGSWETQYF.

The chain has TRBV7-6 and TRBJ1-2; possibly TRBD1 for D (6 bases). This CDR3 is 11 amino acids long. In germline, CDR1 is SGHVS, CDR2 FNYEAQ. Trimming removed 4 bases at V and 13 bases at J, with 13 bases between. The chain's CDR3 is CASSSTQGCTF. Here the CDR3 DNA reads TGTGCCAGCAGCTCAACACAGGGTTGCACCTTC.

Concerning this clone: The junction departs from germline at one end; a sequencing error may be responsible. The V and J genes are TRBV7-7 and TRBJ2-5; D not certain. Per the germline V gene, CDR1 is SSHAT and CDR2 is FNYEAQ (reference sequence). CDR3 length: 13 residues. CDR3 region: CASSFSRQETQYF. CDR3 sequence (DNA): TGTGCTAGCAGCTTCTCTAGACAAGAGACCCAGTACTTC.

V is TRBV27 and J is TRBJ1-2; unclear D gene. The CDR3 has 13 residues. V dropped 3 bases and J dropped 4 bases, with 9 bases sitting between them. Germline loops: CDR1 MNHEY, CDR2 SMNVEV (reference sequence). The CDR3 here is CASSFSGLYGYTF. Written as DNA, the CDR3 is TGTGCCAGCAGTTTTTCGGGTCTCTATGGCTACACCTTC.

Comment on this clone: One end of the junction varies from germline; a read error may be responsible. The rearrangement joins TRBV11-2 to TRBJ2-1, with 10 bases aligning to TRBD2. The CDR3 is made up of 16 amino acids. Germline CDR1 SGHAT, CDR2 FQNNGV. CDR3 bases: TGTGCCAGCAGCCTAGATCTAGCGGGAGTTTACAATGAGCAGTTCTTC. Translating gives CASSLDLAGVYNEQFF.

CDR3 in amino acids: CASTRPQVAFF. The DNA of the CDR3 is TGTGCCAGCACCCGGCCCCAGGTAGCTTTCTTT. The V gene is TRBV6-5, the J gene TRBJ1-1; D gene uncertain. V dropped 7 bases and J dropped 10 bases, with 13 bases sitting between them. CDR1 is MNHEY, CDR2 SVGAGI, per germline. This CDR3 spans 11 amino acids.